Below are 18 T cell receptor beta chains sequenced from a single sample in a study of T cell repertoires in cytomegalovirus infection. TCRdb analysed the reads with MiXCR anew, one entry per CDR3 protein. In the table there are roughly 68,000 distinct CDR3 sequences, approximately 22% of which are singletons. These receptors' antigens are unknown. Sample: PBMCs, sequenced either directly or after in vitro stimulation (not recorded which). These receptors originate from a human donor in good health (CMV status not recorded). Some clones in this sample may be carry-over from other donors' samples.

Points on this clonotype: A single base separates this from a much larger clone, so it may be a read error. The gene calls are TRBV12-3 or TRBV12-4 and TRBJ1-2; D is uncertain. The CDR3 has 14 amino acids. CDR3 DNA: TGTGCCAGCAGTTTCGGAGGGAGCGGCTATGGCCACACCTTC. Translating gives CASSFGGSGYGHTF.

The genes are TRBV7-6 and TRBJ1-1, with D unclear. Germline loops: CDR1 SGHVS, CDR2 FNYEAQ. The CDR3 runs 13 residues. The V end was cut by 5 bases, the J end by 4 bases, with 11 bases between. DNA of the CDR3: TGTGCCAGCAGCCTCAACAGCGGCACTGAAGCTTTCTTT. It codes for CASSLNSGTEAFF. Full variable domain (rest looked up from reference TRBV7-6 and TRBJ1-1): GAGVSQSPRYKVTKRGQDVALRCDPISGHVSLYWYRQALGQGPEFLTYFNYEAQQDKSGLPNDRFSAERPEGSISTLTIQRTEQRDSAMYRCASSLNSGTEAFFGQGTRLTVV.

This clonotype was seen repeatedly, ten times or more. The rearrangement uses TRBV20-1 and TRBJ2-1; 9 bases align to TRBD1. The CDR3 is 14 amino acids. CDR1 and CDR2 from the germline V gene are DFQATT and SNEGSKA (reference sequence). J was trimmed by 5 bases and V by 3 bases; bases with no gene match: 5. CDR3 residues: CSARTGGRDNEQFF. The CDR3 DNA follows: TGCAGTGCTAGGACAGGGGGAAGGGACAATGAGCAGTTCTTC.

V gene TRBV12-3 or TRBV12-4 combines with J gene TRBJ1-2; the match to TRBD1 covers 9 bases. The J segment lost 5 bases and the V segment lost 6 bases, leaving 7 bases of the junction unmatched. The CDR3 runs 14 residues. The CDR3 protein is CASRATGQGYGYTF. In DNA form, the CDR3 reads TGTGCCAGCAGAGCCACGGGACAGGGTTATGGCTACACCTTC.

This clonotype occurred a few times. The V gene is TRBV12-3 or TRBV12-4, the J gene TRBJ1-1; TRBD1 matches 11 bases. Trimming cost V 6 bases and J 0 bases; bases outside gene matches: 6. There are 16 residues in the CDR3. CDR3 nucleotides: TGTGCCAGCAGACCAGGACAGGGGGCCGTGAACACTGAAGCTTTCTTT. It yields the protein CASRPGQGAVNTEAFF.

The chain links TRBV12-3 or TRBV12-4 to TRBJ2-7, with D unresolved. This CDR3 is built from 14 residues. V lost 4 bases to trimming and J lost 2 bases, with 12 bases between them. The CDR3 sequence: CASSSGQIAYEQYF. CDR3 in DNA: TGTGCCAGCAGTTCCGGGCAGATAGCCTACGAGCAGTACTTC.

This clonotype has a count of ten or more. This chain connects TRBV11-2 to TRBJ2-2; no clear D. Trimming removed 7 bases from V and 5 bases from J, with 11 bases in between. Germline-derived CDR1 and CDR2 are SGHAT and FQNNGV. This CDR3 spans 13 amino acids. CDR3 amino acids: CASNNRPTGELFF. The CDR3 bases are TGTGCCAGCAACAATAGGCCGACCGGGGAGCTGTTTTTT.

The table lists this clonotype with a few counts. J is TRBJ1-2 and V is TRBV6-2 or TRBV6-3, with TRBD1 matching 8 bases. The CDR3 has 14 residues. CDR1 and CDR2 from the germline V gene are MNHEY and SVGEGT. Trimming removed 6 bases from V and 5 bases from J; junction bases left unmatched: 8. DNA of the CDR3: TGTGCCAGCAGCACCGGACAGGGTCGGTATGGCTACACCTTC. Translating it yields CASSTGQGRYGYTF.

This clonotype appeared a few times. V is TRBV28 and J is TRBJ2-1; D assignment may be TRBD1 or TRBD2 (5 bases each). CDR3 length: 14 amino acids. Germline CDR1 is MDHEN and CDR2 is SYDVKM. With 6 bases removed from V and 6 bases from J, the gap between germline ends came to 15 bases. The DNA of the CDR3 is TGTGCCAGCAGATCCGGGGCCTCAATCAATGAGCAGTTCTTC. Residues: CASRSGASINEQFF. Filled out from reference TRBV28 and TRBJ2-1, the complete variable domain reads DVKVTQSSRYLVKRTGEKVFLECVQDMDHENMFWYRQDPGLGLRLIYFSYDVKMKEKGDIPEGYSVSREKKERFSLILESASTNQTSMYLCASRSGASINEQFFGPGTRLTVL.

This clonotype was seen repeatedly, ten times or more. The chain recombines TRBV7-2 with TRBJ2-7; TRBD1 might be the D (6 bases). In germline, CDR1 is SGHTA, CDR2 FQGNSA. The CDR3 is 15 amino acids. With 1 base removed from V and 10 bases from J, the gap between germline ends came to 20 bases. The chain's CDR3 is CASSLERGVGGAQYF. CDR3 in DNA: TGTGCCAGCAGCTTAGAAAGGGGTGTTGGGGGCGCCCAGTACTTC.

The chain recombines TRBV19 with TRBJ2-7; D could derive from TRBD1 or TRBD2 (5 bases each). V lost 7 bases and J 6 bases, leaving 13 bases between the germline ends. Per the germline V gene, CDR1 is LNHDA and CDR2 is SQIVND (reference sequence). The CDR3 is made up of 12 amino acids. The CDR3 spells CASTNARGEQYV. The CDR3 DNA is TGTGCCAGTACCAACGCGAGGGGCGAGCAGTACGTC.

This clonotype was found a few times. This chain uses TRBV12-3 or TRBV12-4 with TRBJ1-2; maybe TRBD1 (5 bases). This CDR3 spans 12 amino acids. V lost 4 bases, J lost 8 bases, and 11 bases lay in between. CDR3 nucleotide sequence: TGTGCCAGCAGTTCCGGGACGGGGGGCTACACCTTC. As protein: CASSSGTGGYTF.

This clonotype was seen repeatedly, ten times or more. V is TRBV7-6 and J is TRBJ2-5; 15 bases line up with TRBD2. The CDR3 is made up of 17 amino acids. CDR1 and CDR2 (germline): SGHVS, FNYEAQ. Germline trimming cut 4 bases from V and 4 bases from J; bases unmatched to any gene: 7. The CDR3 sequence: CASSSGLAGGPRETQYF. The CDR3 coding sequence is TGTGCCAGCAGCTCTGGACTAGCGGGAGGGCCTCGAGAGACCCAGTACTTC.

The J gene is TRBJ1-3, the V gene TRBV28; D is uncertain. Germline lookup yields CDR1 MDHEN and CDR2 SYDVKM. The germline V and J ends were trimmed by 2 bases and 2 bases, with 7 bases remaining between them. This CDR3 comprises 14 residues. CDR3 region: CASSLGSAGNTIYF. CDR3 coding DNA: TGTGCCAGCAGTTTAGGGAGTGCTGGAAACACCATATATTTT.

V is TRBV12-3 or TRBV12-4 and J is TRBJ2-1; tentatively, D is TRBD2 (5 bases). V lost 8 bases and J lost 3, with 14 bases in between. This CDR3 has 14 residues. This chain's CDR3 is CASGPRDVYNEQFF. The CDR3 DNA sequence: TGTGCCAGCGGTCCCCGGGATGTCTACAATGAGCAGTTCTTC.

The rearrangement uses TRBV5-8 and TRBJ2-7; 8 bases align to TRBD1. Germline V gene lookup returns CDR1 SGHTS and CDR2 YDEGEE. The CDR3 consists of 16 residues. The V gene end was trimmed by 2 bases and the J gene end by 5 bases; junction bases not matched to a gene: 12. The DNA of the CDR3 is TGTGCCAGCAGCTTAATCGTTCTCCAGGGGGCAGACGAGCAGTACTTC. Protein: CASSLIVLQGADEQYF. Variable domain in full (rest from reference TRBV5-8 and TRBJ2-7): EAGVTQSPTHLIKTRGQQATLRCSPISGHTSVYWYQQALGLGLQFLLWYDEGEERNRGNFPPRFSGRQFPNYSSELNVNALELEDSALYLCASSLIVLQGADEQYFGPGTRLTVT.

The sample holds many counts of this clonotype. This sequence joins TRBV7-8 and TRBJ2-5; D gene ambiguous. V was shortened by 5 bases and J by 5 bases, with 15 bases between the two germline ends. This CDR3 region has 14 residues. CDR1 and CDR2 (germline): SGHVS, FQNEAQ. Here the CDR3 reads CASSQRTAFETQYF. Here the CDR3 DNA reads TGTGCCAGCAGCCAACGGACGGCGTTCGAGACCCAGTACTTC.

V gene TRBV20-1 combines with J gene TRBJ2-4; D is tentatively TRBD1 or TRBD2 (5 bases each). CDR3 length: 12 amino acids. Germline loops: CDR1 DFQATT, CDR2 SNEGSKA (reference sequence). The V gene lost 6 bases and the J gene lost 9 bases, with 15 bases spanning the gap. As DNA, the CDR3 is TGCAGTGCCTCGGGGAATGGGGGCATTCAGTACTTC. Translation gives CSASGNGGIQYF.